Below are 8 T cell receptor beta chains sequenced from a single sample in a study of blood T cell repertoires in COVID-19. Clones were sequenced by immunoSEQ multiplex PCR, and TCRdb holds only the in-frame ones, with some missing. The sample lists 130,000 to 150,000 clones; roughly 80% were seen once. The specimen was peripheral blood. These receptors all stem from a man in his 70s who had recovered from COVID-19.

This clone was detected only a few times. The chain has TRBV5-1 and TRBJ2-2; perhaps TRBD1 as D (5 bases). The germline V gene has CDR1 SGHRS and CDR2 YFSETQ. The germline V and J ends were trimmed by 2 bases and 5 bases, with 16 bases remaining between them. This CDR3 contains 16 residues. CDR3 in amino acids: CASSFSGRGQTGELFF. In DNA, the CDR3 is TGCGCCAGCAGCTTTAGTGGAAGGGGCCAAACCGGGGAGCTGTTTTTT.

In DNA, the CDR3 is TGTGCCAGCTCACCCCAGGGGGGCGCCTCCCGTGGGCAGTTCTTC. Translated, it gives CASSPQGGASRGQFF. The gene calls are TRBV18 and TRBJ2-1, with D perhaps TRBD1 (7 bases). CDR3 length: 15 residues. V shed 3 bases and J shed 12 bases, with 21 bases lying between them. The germline CDR1 and CDR2 sequences are KGHSH and LQKENI.

This CDR3 reads CASSQDAVGTGYEQYF. The CDR3 DNA sequence: TGCGCCAGCAGCCAAGATGCGGTAGGGACAGGGTACGAGCAGTACTTC. The chain couples TRBV4-3 to TRBJ2-7, with TRBD1 identical over 9 bases. Germline V CDR1 and CDR2: LGHNA, YSLEER. This CDR3 contains 16 residues. V dropped 0 bases and J dropped 4; count of bases not matched to a gene: 7.

This chain uses TRBV10-3 with TRBJ1-6; tentative D call: TRBD1 (6 bases). The V end lost 6 bases, the J end lost 8 bases, and 20 bases lay between the germline ends. This CDR3 is built from 16 residues. Germline CDR1 ENHRY, CDR2 SYGVKD. The DNA of the CDR3 is TGTGCCATCAGAGATACCTCCGGGACAAGCGATTCACCCCTCCACTTT. This encodes CAIRDTSGTSDSPLHF.

The CDR3 nucleotides read TGTGCCAGCAGCCCGGGGGTAACAGATACGCAGTATTTT. This encodes CASSPGVTDTQYF. This sequence joins TRBV5-4 and TRBJ2-3; maybe TRBD2 (6 bases). From germline, CDR1 is SGHNT and CDR2 YYREEE (reference sequence). CDR3 length equals 13 residues. Trimming shortened V by 4 bases and J by 3 bases, and 9 bases separated the two germline ends.

The chain recombines TRBV3-1 (or the pseudogene TRBV3-2) with TRBJ2-5; tentatively, D is TRBD2 (5 bases). The V end was cut by 2 bases, the J end by 0 bases, with 13 bases between. The CDR3 totals 16 residues. CDR1 and CDR2 from the germline V gene are LGHDT and YNNKEL (reference sequence). The CDR3 here is CASSQHSEEYQETQYF. As DNA, the CDR3 is TGTGCCAGCAGCCAACATAGCGAAGAATACCAAGAGACCCAGTACTTC.

The V call is TRBV30, the J call TRBJ1-4; 7 bases align to TRBD1. Germline V gives CDR1 GTSNPN, CDR2 SVGIG (reference sequence). This CDR3 has 13 residues. V shed 3 bases, J shed 2 bases, and the junction held 0 bases outside the gene matches. CDR3 sequence reads: CAWRGQTNEKLFF. The CDR3 region has the DNA TGTGCCTGGAGGGGACAGACTAATGAAAAACTGTTTTTT. Together with reference TRBV30 and TRBJ1-4, the CDR3 gives the full variable domain: SQTIHQWPATLVQPVGSPLSLECTVEGTSNPNLYWYRQAAGRGLQLLFYSVGIGQISSEVPQNLSASRPQDRQFILSSKKLLLSDSGFYLCAWRGQTNEKLFFGSGTQLSVL.

This chain's CDR3 is CASATGTGLSPRGGYTF. In nucleotides, the CDR3 is TGTGCCAGCGCCACCGGGACAGGGTTGTCACCGCGGGGTGGCTACACCTTC. This chain joins TRBV5-4 and TRBJ1-2, with TRBD1 matching 9 bases. Germline values: CDR1 SGHNT, CDR2 YYREEE (reference sequence). Trimming took 7 bases from V and 7 from J; bases not matched to a gene: 20. The CDR3 is made up of 17 amino acids.